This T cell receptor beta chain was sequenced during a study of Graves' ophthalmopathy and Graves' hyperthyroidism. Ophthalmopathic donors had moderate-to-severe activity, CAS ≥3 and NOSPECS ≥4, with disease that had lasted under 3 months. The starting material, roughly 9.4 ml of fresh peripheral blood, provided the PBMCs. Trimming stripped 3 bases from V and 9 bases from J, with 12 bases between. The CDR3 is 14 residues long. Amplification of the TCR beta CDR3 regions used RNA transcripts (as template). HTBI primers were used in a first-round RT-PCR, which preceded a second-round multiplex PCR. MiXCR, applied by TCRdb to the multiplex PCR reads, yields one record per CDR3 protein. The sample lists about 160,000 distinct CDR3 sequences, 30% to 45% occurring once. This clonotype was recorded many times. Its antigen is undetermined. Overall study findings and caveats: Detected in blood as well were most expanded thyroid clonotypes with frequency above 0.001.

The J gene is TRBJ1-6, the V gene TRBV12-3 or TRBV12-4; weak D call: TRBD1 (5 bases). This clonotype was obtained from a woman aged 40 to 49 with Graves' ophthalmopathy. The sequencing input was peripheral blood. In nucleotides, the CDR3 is TGTGCCAGCAGTTTGATGAGGGGTAGTTCACCCCTCCACTTT. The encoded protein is CASSLMRGSSPLHF.